Listed here is a single T cell receptor beta chain. The data stem from a study of blood T cell repertoires in COVID-19. Across the study: T cells, B-cell-depleted T cells, or PBMCs provided the cDNA or gDNA that served as material.

The CDR3 is made up of 15 amino acids. Germline CDR1 and CDR2: SGDLS and YYNGEE. Trimming left V 0 bases short and J 8 bases short, with 17 bases between. This table comes from immunoSEQ multiplex PCR, and its TCRdb copy is limited to in-frame clones, with some not included. In the table there are 25,000 to 30,000 clones, around 90% of which are singletons. The receptor's source is a human donor in a cohort sampled during active COVID-19. Sequenced input: peripheral blood. The rearrangement uses TRBV9 and TRBJ1-2, with a weak D call TRBD1 (6 bases). The CDR3 DNA reads as TGTGCCAGCAGCGTAGTGGGGGCAGGGGAGTGGGGCTACACCTTC. Its protein is CASSVVGAGEWGYTF.